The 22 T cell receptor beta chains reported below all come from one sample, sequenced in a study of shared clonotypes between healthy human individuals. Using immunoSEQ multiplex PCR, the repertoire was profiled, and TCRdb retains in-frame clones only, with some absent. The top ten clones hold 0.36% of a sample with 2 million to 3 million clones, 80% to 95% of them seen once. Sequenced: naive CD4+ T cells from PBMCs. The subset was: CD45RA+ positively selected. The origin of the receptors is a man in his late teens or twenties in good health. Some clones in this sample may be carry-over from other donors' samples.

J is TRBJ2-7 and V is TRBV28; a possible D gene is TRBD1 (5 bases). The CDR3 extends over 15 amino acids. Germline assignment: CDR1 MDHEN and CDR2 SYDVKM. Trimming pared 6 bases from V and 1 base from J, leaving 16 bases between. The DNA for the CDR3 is TGTGCCAGCAGCTCATCCGCGACAGATTCCTACGAGCAGTACTTC. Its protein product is CASSSSATDSYEQYF.

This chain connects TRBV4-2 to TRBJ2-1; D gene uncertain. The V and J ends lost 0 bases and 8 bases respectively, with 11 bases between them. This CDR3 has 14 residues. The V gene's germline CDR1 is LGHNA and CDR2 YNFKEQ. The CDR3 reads CASSQDKFRDEQFF. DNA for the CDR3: TGTGCCAGCAGCCAAGATAAGTTTAGAGATGAGCAGTTCTTC.

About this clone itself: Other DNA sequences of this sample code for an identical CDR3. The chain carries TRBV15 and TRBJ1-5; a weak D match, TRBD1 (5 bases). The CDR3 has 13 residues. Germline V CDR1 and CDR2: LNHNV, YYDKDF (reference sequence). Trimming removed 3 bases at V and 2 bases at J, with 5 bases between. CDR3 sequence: CATSRGGNQPQHF. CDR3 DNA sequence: TGTGCCACCAGCAGGGGGGGCAATCAGCCCCAGCATTTT.

CDR3 sequence reads: CSRKRGNAEKLFF. DNA for the CDR3: TGCAGCAGAAAAAGGGGGAATGCTGAAAAACTGTTTTTT. The chain links TRBV29-1 to TRBJ1-4, with D possibly TRBD1 on 6 matching bases. V lost 8 bases and J 7 bases, leaving 17 bases between the germline ends. The germline CDR1 and CDR2 sequences are SQVTM and ANQGSEA. The CDR3 totals 13 residues.

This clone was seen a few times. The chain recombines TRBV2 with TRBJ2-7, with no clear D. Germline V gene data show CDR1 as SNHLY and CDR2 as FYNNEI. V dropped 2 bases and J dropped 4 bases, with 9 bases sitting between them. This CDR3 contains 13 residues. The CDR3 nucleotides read TGTGCCAGCAGTGAACGGTCATTGTACGAGCAGTACTTC. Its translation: CASSERSLYEQYF.

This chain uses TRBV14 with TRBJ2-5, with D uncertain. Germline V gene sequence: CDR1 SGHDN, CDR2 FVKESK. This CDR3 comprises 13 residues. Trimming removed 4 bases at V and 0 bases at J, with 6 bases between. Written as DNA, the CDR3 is TGTGCCAGCAGCCGGTCGTACCAAGAGACCCAGTACTTC. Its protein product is CASSRSYQETQYF.

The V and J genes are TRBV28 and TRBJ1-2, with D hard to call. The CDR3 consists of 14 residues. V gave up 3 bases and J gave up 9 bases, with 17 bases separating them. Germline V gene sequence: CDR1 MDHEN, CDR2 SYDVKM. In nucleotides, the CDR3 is TGTGCCAGCAGTTTGGGGTCTTCGCCCCCGAGCTACACCTTC. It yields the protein CASSLGSSPPSYTF.

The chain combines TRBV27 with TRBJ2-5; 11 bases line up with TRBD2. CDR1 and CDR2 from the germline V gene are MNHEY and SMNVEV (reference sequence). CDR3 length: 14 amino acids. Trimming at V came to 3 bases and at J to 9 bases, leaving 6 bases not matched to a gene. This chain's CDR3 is CASSLALAGAAQYF. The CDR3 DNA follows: TGTGCCAGCAGTTTGGCACTAGCGGGAGCGGCCCAGTACTTC.

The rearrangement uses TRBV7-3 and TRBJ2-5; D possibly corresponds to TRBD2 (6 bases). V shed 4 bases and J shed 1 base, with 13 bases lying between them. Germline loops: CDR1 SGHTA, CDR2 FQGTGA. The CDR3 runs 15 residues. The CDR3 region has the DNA TGTGCCAGCAGCTCGCTTGCGGGGCGCCAAGAGACCCAGTACTTC. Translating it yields CASSSLAGRQETQYF.

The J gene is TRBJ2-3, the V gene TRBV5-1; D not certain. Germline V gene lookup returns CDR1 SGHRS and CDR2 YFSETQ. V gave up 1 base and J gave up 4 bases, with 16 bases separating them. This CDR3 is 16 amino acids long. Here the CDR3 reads CASSLSSSGVADTQYF. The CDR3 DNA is TGCGCCAGCAGCTTGTCTTCGTCTGGGGTAGCAGATACGCAGTATTTT.

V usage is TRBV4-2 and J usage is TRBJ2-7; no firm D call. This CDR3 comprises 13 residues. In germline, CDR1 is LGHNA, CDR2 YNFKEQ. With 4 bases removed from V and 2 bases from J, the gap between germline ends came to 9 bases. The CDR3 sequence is CASSRTQTYEQYF. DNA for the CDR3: TGTGCCAGCAGCCGGACGCAAACCTACGAGCAGTACTTC.

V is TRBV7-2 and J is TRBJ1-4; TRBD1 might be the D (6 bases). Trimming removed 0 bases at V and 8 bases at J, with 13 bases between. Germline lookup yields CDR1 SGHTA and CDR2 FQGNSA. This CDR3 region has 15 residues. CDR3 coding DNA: TGTGCCAGCAGCTTAGCGGGGAGGGGGAACGAAAAACTGTTTTTT. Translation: CASSLAGRGNEKLFF.

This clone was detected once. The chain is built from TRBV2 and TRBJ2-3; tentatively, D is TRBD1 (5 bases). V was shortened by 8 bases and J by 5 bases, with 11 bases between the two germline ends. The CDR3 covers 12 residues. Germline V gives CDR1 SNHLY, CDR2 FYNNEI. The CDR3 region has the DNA TGTGCCAGCGGGGCTATAGGAGATACGCAGTATTTT. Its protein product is CASGAIGDTQYF.

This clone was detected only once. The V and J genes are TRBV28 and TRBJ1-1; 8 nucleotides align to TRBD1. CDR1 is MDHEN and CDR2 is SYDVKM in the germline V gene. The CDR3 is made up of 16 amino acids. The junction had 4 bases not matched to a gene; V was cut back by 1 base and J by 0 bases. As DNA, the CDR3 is TGTGCCAGCAGTTTATCCCCGGGACAGGTGAACACTGAAGCTTTCTTT. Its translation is CASSLSPGQVNTEAFF.

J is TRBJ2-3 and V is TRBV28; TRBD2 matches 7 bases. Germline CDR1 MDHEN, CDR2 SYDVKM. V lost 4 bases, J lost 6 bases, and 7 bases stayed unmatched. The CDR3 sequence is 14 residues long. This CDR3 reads CASSSAGEGDTQYF. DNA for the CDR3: TGTGCCAGCAGTTCCGCGGGAGAGGGCGATACGCAGTATTTT.

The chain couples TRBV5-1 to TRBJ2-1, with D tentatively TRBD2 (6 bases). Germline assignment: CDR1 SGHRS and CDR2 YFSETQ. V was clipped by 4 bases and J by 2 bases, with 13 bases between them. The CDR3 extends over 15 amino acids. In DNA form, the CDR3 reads TGCGCCAGCAGCCCGCGGGATTTGACCTACAATGAGCAGTTCTTC. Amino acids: CASSPRDLTYNEQFF.

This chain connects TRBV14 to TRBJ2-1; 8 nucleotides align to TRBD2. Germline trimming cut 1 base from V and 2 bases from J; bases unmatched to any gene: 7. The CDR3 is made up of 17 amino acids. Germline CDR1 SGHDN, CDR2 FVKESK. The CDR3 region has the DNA TGTGCCAGCAGCCAAGGGGACGGGAGGGGGACCTACAATGAGCAGTTCTTC. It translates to CASSQGDGRGTYNEQFF. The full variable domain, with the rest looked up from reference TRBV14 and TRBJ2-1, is EAGVTQFPSHSVIEKGQTVTLRCDPISGHDNLYWYRRVMGKEIKFLLHFVKESKQDESGMPNNRFLAERTGGTYSTLKVQPAELEDSGVYFCASSQGDGRGTYNEQFFGPGTRLTVL.

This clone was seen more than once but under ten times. The CDR3 region is CATGQEFEAFF. The CDR3 bases are TGTGCCACCGGGCAAGAGTTTGAAGCTTTCTTT. This chain joins TRBV28 and TRBJ1-1, with D hard to call. Germline V gives CDR1 MDHEN, CDR2 SYDVKM. V lost 10 bases and J lost 7, with 13 bases in between. The CDR3 sequence is 11 residues long.

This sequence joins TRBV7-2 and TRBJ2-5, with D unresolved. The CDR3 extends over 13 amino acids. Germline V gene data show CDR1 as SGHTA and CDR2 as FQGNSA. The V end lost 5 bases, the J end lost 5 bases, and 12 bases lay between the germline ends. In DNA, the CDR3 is TGTGCCAGCAGCCCCCGTAGTTTTGAGACCCAGTACTTC. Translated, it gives CASSPRSFETQYF.

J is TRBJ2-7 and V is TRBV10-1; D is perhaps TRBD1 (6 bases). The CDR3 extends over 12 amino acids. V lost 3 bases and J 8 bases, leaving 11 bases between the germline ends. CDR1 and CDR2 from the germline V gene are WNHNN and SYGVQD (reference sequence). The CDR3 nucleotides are TGCGCCAGCAGTGATCCCCAGGGGAAGCAGTACTTC. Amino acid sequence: CASSDPQGKQYF.

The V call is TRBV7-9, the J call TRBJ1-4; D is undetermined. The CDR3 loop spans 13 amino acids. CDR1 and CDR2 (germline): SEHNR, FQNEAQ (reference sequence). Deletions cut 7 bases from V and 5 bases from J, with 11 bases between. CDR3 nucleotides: TGTGCCAGCACCTTTCGTTGGAATGAAAAACTGTTTTTT. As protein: CASTFRWNEKLFF.

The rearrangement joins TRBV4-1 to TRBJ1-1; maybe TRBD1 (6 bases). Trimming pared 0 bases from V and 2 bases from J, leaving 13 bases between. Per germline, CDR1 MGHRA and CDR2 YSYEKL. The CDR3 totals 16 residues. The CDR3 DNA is TGCGCCAGCAGCCAAGAATCGCTGGGGGCTAACACTGAAGCTTTCTTT. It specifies CASSQESLGANTEAFF.